This T cell receptor (beta chain) was captured by sequencing in a study of spatial heterogeneity in lung cancer. Looking at the study overall: The count of detected beta-chain sequences consistently exceeded that of alpha-chain sequences. Raw reads showed each unique TCR and UMI combination turning up more than ten times on average.

Every TCR cDNA molecule bore a unique molecular identifier. Each CDR3 protein gets one entry after TCRdb re-called the 5' RACE reads with MiXCR. The repertoire holds approximately 40,000 distinct CDR3 sequences, roughly 7% seen once, with about two fifths in the top ten. A few counts support this clonotype. Its cognate antigen is unknown. Trimming cost V 0 bases and J 2 bases, with 7 bases left between them. CDR3 length: 14 amino acids. In germline, CDR1 is SGHTA, CDR2 FQGTGA. Time point in this sample: sample taken at primary tumor resection. Unsorted samples of tumor, nontumor lung or frozen PBMC had their whole RNA sequenced. Study-wide results and caveats: Whereas they appeared in blood less at follow-up, ubiquitous expanded tumor TCRs appeared there more at resection.

The receptor's source is a female donor with early-stage non-small cell lung cancer. Here the sequenced sample was PBMCs, taken at surgery. This chain connects TRBV7-3 to TRBJ1-2; D not certain. The CDR3 region is CASSLTSQNYGYTF. The CDR3 nucleotides read TGTGCCAGCAGCTTAACATCCCAGAACTATGGCTACACCTTC.